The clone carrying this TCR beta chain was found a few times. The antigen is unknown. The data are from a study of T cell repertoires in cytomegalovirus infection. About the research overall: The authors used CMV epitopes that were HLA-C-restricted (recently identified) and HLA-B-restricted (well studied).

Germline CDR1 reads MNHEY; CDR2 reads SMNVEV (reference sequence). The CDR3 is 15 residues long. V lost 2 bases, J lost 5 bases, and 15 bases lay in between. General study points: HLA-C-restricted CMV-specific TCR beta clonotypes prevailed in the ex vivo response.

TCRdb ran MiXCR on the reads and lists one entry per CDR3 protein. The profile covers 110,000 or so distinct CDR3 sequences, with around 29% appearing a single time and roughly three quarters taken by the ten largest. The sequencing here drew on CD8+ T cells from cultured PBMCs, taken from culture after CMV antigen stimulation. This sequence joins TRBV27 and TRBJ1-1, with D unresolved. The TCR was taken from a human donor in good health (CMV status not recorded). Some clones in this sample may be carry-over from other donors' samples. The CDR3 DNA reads TGTGCCAGCAGTTTAGCCGGTGCGGGAATAACTGAAGCTTTCTTT. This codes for CASSLAGAGITEAFF.